Shown below are 32 T cell receptor beta chains from a single sample sequenced in a study of T-cell reconstitution after alpha-beta-depleted transplantation in children. Using unique molecular identifiers, the investigators prepared the TCRbeta library. TCRdb ran MiXCR on the PCR reads and lists one entry per CDR3 protein. The profile shows 780,000 or so distinct CDR3 sequences, about 15% of them singletons. The sequencing here drew on PBMCs, mostly from graft donor cells, taken 360 days after TCRalphabeta/CD19-depleted stem cell transplant. The receptors shown here come from a male patient younger than 18 who had a stem cell transplant for acute lymphoblastic leukemia, so the T cells may come from the graft donor.

This clonotype was found many times. The chain uses TRBV12-3 or TRBV12-4 and TRBJ2-3; 7 bases line up with TRBD2. The J segment lost 0 bases and the V segment lost 7 bases, leaving 7 bases of the junction unmatched. This CDR3 is 15 amino acids long. CDR3 nucleotide sequence: TGTGCCAGCACTTCCCGACTAGCAAGCACAGATACGCAGTATTTT. It is translated as CASTSRLASTDTQYF.

The genes are TRBV25-1 and TRBJ2-3; D remains unclear. Trimming pared 1 base from V and 7 bases from J, leaving 3 bases between. The V gene's germline CDR1 is MGHDK and CDR2 SYGVNS. The CDR3 sequence is 11 residues long. CDR3 amino acids: CASSEFYTQYF. CDR3 DNA sequence: TGTGCCAGCAGTGAATTTTATACGCAGTATTTT.

V and J are TRBV12-3 or TRBV12-4 and TRBJ2-1, with no clear D. The CDR3 has 13 residues. Trimming pared 5 bases from V and 10 bases from J, leaving 15 bases between. The CDR3 reads CASSGSYNGEQFF. The CDR3 coding sequence is TGTGCCAGCAGTGGATCCTACAATGGGGAGCAGTTCTTC.

The chain uses TRBV9 and TRBJ1-6; TRBD1 agrees at 9 bases. From germline, CDR1 is SGDLS and CDR2 YYNGEE. The CDR3 spans 15 residues. V lost 4 bases to trimming and J lost 7 bases; unmatched junction nucleotides: 6. The CDR3 DNA sequence: TGTGCCAGCAGCACGGGACAGGGCCTCAATTCACCCCTCCACTTT. As protein: CASSTGQGLNSPLHF.

In this sample, this clonotype turned up a few times. V and J are TRBV4-1 and TRBJ1-1; D call uncertain. The CDR3 loop spans 14 amino acids. Germline CDR1 is MGHRA and CDR2 is YSYEKL. V shed 0 bases and J shed 7 bases, with 12 bases lying between them. This chain's CDR3 is CASSQDWTVSEAFF. The CDR3, as DNA: TGCGCCAGCAGCCAAGATTGGACGGTCAGTGAAGCTTTCTTT.

This chain joins TRBV6-5 and TRBJ2-1, with TRBD2 identical over 10 bases. V gave up 2 bases and J gave up 8 bases; unmatched junction bases: 3. This CDR3 has 14 residues. From germline, CDR1 is MNHEY and CDR2 SVGAGI. CDR3 region: CASSYRLAGDEQFF. CDR3 in DNA: TGTGCCAGCAGTTACCGGCTAGCGGGAGATGAGCAGTTCTTC.

There are a few counts of this clonotype. This chain connects TRBV5-1 to TRBJ2-5, with D perhaps TRBD1 or TRBD2 (5 bases each). V lost 3 bases to trimming and J lost 5 bases, with 23 bases between them. The CDR3 length is 17 residues. Germline loops: CDR1 SGHRS, CDR2 YFSETQ. In DNA form, the CDR3 reads TGCGCCAGCAGCTCGGTCATTGCTTCCCGGGACCGGGAGACCCAGTACTTC. Amino acid sequence: CASSSVIASRDRETQYF. Full variable domain (outside the CDR3, taken from reference TRBV5-1 and TRBJ2-5): KAGVTQTPRYLIKTRGQQVTLSCSPISGHRSVSWYQQTPGQGLQFLFEYFSETQRNKGNFPGRFSGRQFSNSRSEMNVSTLELGDSALYLCASSSVIASRDRETQYFGPGTRLLVL.

The V call is TRBV20-1, the J call TRBJ2-7, with D possibly TRBD1 on 6 matching bases. The CDR3 covers 14 residues. The germline V gene has CDR1 DFQATT and CDR2 SNEGSKA (reference sequence). V lost 1 base, J lost 0 bases, and 10 bases lay in between. CDR3 amino acids: CSARGRQASYEQYF. The DNA for the CDR3 is TGCAGTGCTAGAGGTCGACAGGCCTCCTACGAGCAGTACTTC.

This sequence joins TRBV5-1 and TRBJ2-3, with unresolved D. The CDR3 has 12 amino acids. Germline CDR1 is SGHRS and CDR2 is YFSETQ. Between the trimmed V and J ends, which lost 4 bases and 4 bases, there was a span of 7 bases. CDR3 DNA sequence: TGCGCCAGCAGCACACTATCAGATACGCAGTATTTT. It translates to CASSTLSDTQYF.

This clonotype has a handful of counts. The V gene is TRBV20-1, the J gene TRBJ2-1; TRBD1 might be the D (6 bases). The V and J ends lost 4 bases and 4 bases respectively, with 11 bases between them. The CDR3 loop spans 13 amino acids. The germline V gene has CDR1 DFQATT and CDR2 SNEGSKA (reference sequence). CDR3 in amino acids: CSATWTDYNEQFF. CDR3 nucleotides: TGCAGTGCTACGTGGACAGATTACAATGAGCAGTTCTTC.

The V call is TRBV7-8, the J call TRBJ2-7; 8 nucleotides agree with TRBD2. Germline values: CDR1 SGHVS, CDR2 FQNEAQ. CDR3 length equals 18 residues. V trimming: 4 bases; J trimming: 3 bases; junction bases outside the gene matches: 17. CDR3 coding DNA: TGTGCCAGCAGCTGGGGTGGGGGGCCAGGGACTAGGTTCTACGAGCAGTACTTC. As protein: CASSWGGGPGTRFYEQYF.

This clonotype turned up a few times. The chain employs TRBV5-1 and TRBJ2-2; 14 bases agree with TRBD2. CDR3 length: 17 residues. V lost 2 bases and J lost 5; bases outside the gene matches: 5. Germline loops: CDR1 SGHRS, CDR2 YFSETQ. CDR3 bases: TGCGCCAGCAGCTTCGGACTAGCGGGAGGAGGGACCGGGGAGCTGTTTTTT. This gives the protein CASSFGLAGGGTGELFF.

The rearrangement uses TRBV4-1 and TRBJ2-7, with 8 bases lining up with TRBD2. The V and J ends lost 5 bases and 4 bases, in that order; junction bases with no gene match: 7. Germline values: CDR1 MGHRA, CDR2 YSYEKL. The CDR3 consists of 14 residues. The CDR3 spells CASSFLAGRYEQYF. DNA for the CDR3: TGCGCCAGCAGCTTTCTAGCGGGCCGATACGAGCAGTACTTC.

This clonotype was counted a few times. The chain links TRBV12-3 or TRBV12-4 to TRBJ2-1; no definite D call. This CDR3 has 13 amino acids. V lost 3 bases and J 5 bases, leaving 8 bases between the germline ends. CDR3 nucleotide sequence: TGTGCCAGCAGTTTTAACAGTCACAATGAGCAGTTCTTC. Amino acids: CASSFNSHNEQFF.

The chain links TRBV5-1 to TRBJ2-3; 13 bases map to TRBD2. After removal of 3 bases from V and 6 bases from J, the junction contained 7 bases not matched to a gene. The germline V gene has CDR1 SGHRS and CDR2 YFSETQ. CDR3 length: 16 residues. CDR3 sequence: CASSWEGLAGTDTQYF. CDR3 nucleotide sequence: TGCGCCAGCAGCTGGGAGGGACTAGCGGGGACCGATACGCAGTATTTT.

The rearrangement joins TRBV20-1 to TRBJ2-3; 10 bases are a match to TRBD2. Germline V gene lookup returns CDR1 DFQATT and CDR2 SNEGSKA (reference sequence). V was pared by 5 bases and J by 6 bases, with 14 bases of the junction left unmatched. The CDR3 sequence is 16 residues long. CDR3 sequence: CSAAPFPSGRGDTQYF. The DNA of the CDR3 is TGCAGTGCTGCGCCCTTCCCTAGCGGGAGAGGGGATACGCAGTATTTT.

This clonotype has a count of ten or more. The chain has TRBV7-9 and TRBJ2-5; 12 nucleotides match TRBD2. The CDR3 has 15 amino acids. The V gene end was trimmed by 0 bases and the J gene end by 5 bases; junction bases not matched to a gene: 1. Germline loops: CDR1 SEHNR, CDR2 FQNEAQ (reference sequence). CDR3 sequence: CASSLALAGGETQYF. The CDR3 nucleotides read TGTGCCAGCAGCTTAGCCCTAGCGGGAGGGGAGACCCAGTACTTC.

The chain is built from TRBV20-1 and TRBJ2-7; the D is unclear. This CDR3 contains 11 residues. Trimming took off 7 bases at V and 3 bases at J, with 10 bases between the two ends. The germline V gene has CDR1 DFQATT and CDR2 SNEGSKA (reference sequence). CDR3 amino acids: CSVGRLYEQYF. In DNA form, the CDR3 reads TGCAGTGTAGGGCGCCTCTACGAGCAGTACTTC.

This sequence joins TRBV27 and TRBJ2-6, with a weak D call TRBD1 (6 bases). From germline, CDR1 is MNHEY and CDR2 SMNVEV (reference sequence). CDR3 length equals 17 residues. With 6 bases removed from V and 2 bases from J, the gap between germline ends came to 17 bases. The CDR3 region is CASSHSQGIAGANVLTF. CDR3 coding DNA: TGTGCCAGCAGCCACTCCCAGGGGATCGCTGGGGCCAACGTCCTGACTTTC.

The V and J genes are TRBV18 and TRBJ1-1; a possible D gene is TRBD1 (5 bases). The CDR3 is made up of 16 amino acids. V lost 3 bases and J 0 bases, leaving 14 bases between the germline ends. Per the germline V gene, CDR1 is KGHSH and CDR2 is LQKENI. The CDR3 here is CASSPSTGTLNTEAFF. The CDR3 DNA reads TGTGCCAGCTCACCGTCAACCGGGACGTTGAACACTGAAGCTTTCTTT.

This clonotype occurred many times. The chain couples TRBV25-1 to TRBJ1-2; possibly TRBD1 for D (6 bases). This CDR3 is 13 amino acids long. With 4 bases removed from V and 8 bases from J, the gap between germline ends came to 14 bases. Germline CDR1 MGHDK, CDR2 SYGVNS. Here the CDR3 reads CASSVPGTRGYTF. CDR3 sequence (DNA): TGTGCCAGCAGTGTACCCGGGACAAGGGGCTACACCTTC.

The gene calls are TRBV27 and TRBJ2-1; TRBD1 aligns across 9 bases. The germline V gene has CDR1 MNHEY and CDR2 SMNVEV (reference sequence). The CDR3 has 15 amino acids. After removal of 3 bases from V and 6 bases from J, the junction contained 6 bases not matched to a gene. The CDR3 spells CASSFTGTGPNEQFF. CDR3 coding DNA: TGTGCCAGCAGTTTTACGGGGACAGGGCCCAATGAGCAGTTCTTC.

The genes are TRBV5-1 and TRBJ2-2; D call uncertain. CDR3 length: 15 amino acids. The V end lost 1 base, the J end lost 2 bases, and 9 bases lay between the germline ends. The V gene's germline CDR1 is SGHRS and CDR2 YFSETQ. CDR3 sequence (DNA): TGCGCCAGCAGCTTGACCCCCATAAACACCGGGGAGCTGTTTTTT. Translating it yields CASSLTPINTGELFF.

This clonotype occurred many times. The J gene is TRBJ1-1, the V gene TRBV5-1; no definite D call. The CDR3 contains 13 residues. The germline V gene has CDR1 SGHRS and CDR2 YFSETQ. V was clipped by 4 bases and J by 1 base, with 8 bases between them. The CDR3 protein is CASSRRGNTEAFF. CDR3 DNA sequence: TGCGCCAGCAGCCGGAGAGGGAACACTGAAGCTTTCTTT.

This clonotype has more than one count but fewer than ten. The chain couples TRBV6-5 to TRBJ1-1; D remains ambiguous. This CDR3 is built from 14 residues. Trimming removed 3 bases from V and 5 bases from J, with 13 bases in between. CDR1 and CDR2 (germline): MNHEY, SVGAGI. CDR3 DNA sequence: TGTGCCAGCAGTTATATACCGTGGGAGACTGAAGCTTTCTTT. Translated, it gives CASSYIPWETEAFF.

This clonotype was picked up a small number of times. The chain links TRBV11-2 to TRBJ2-1; the match to TRBD2 covers 8 bases. CDR1 is SGHAT and CDR2 is FQNNGV in the germline V gene. The CDR3 is made up of 17 amino acids. V dropped 1 base and J dropped 0; count of bases not matched to a gene: 5. The CDR3 DNA reads as TGTGCCAGCAGCTTAGTCTCGGGAGGGCCCTCCTACAATGAGCAGTTCTTC. It codes for CASSLVSGGPSYNEQFF.

This clonotype was seen at least ten times. The chain links TRBV5-1 to TRBJ1-1; the D gene is possibly TRBD1 (5 bases). This CDR3 has 14 amino acids. Germline CDR1 and CDR2: SGHRS and YFSETQ. V shed 4 bases and J shed 2 bases, with 12 bases lying between them. CDR3 in DNA: TGCGCCAGCAGCATTGGGACGGCCAACACTGAAGCTTTCTTT. Its protein is CASSIGTANTEAFF.

The chain joins TRBV29-1 to TRBJ2-5; TRBD1 is a possible D gene (5 bases). Looked up from germline, CDR1 is SQVTM and CDR2 is ANQGSEA. The CDR3 has 15 amino acids. Trimming pared 6 bases from V and 2 bases from J, leaving 19 bases between. The CDR3 DNA is TGCAGCGTCCCTGTGGCAGGGTTTCGTCAAGAGACCCAGTACTTC. Translated: CSVPVAGFRQETQYF.

This clonotype was counted a few times. V gene TRBV27 combines with J gene TRBJ2-3; D gene ambiguous. V lost 7 bases and J lost 2, with 16 bases in between. Germline-derived CDR1 and CDR2 are MNHEY and SMNVEV (reference sequence). CDR3 length: 15 residues. The CDR3 bases are TGTGCCAGCAAGGATCCCATGTACCTCACAGATACGCAGTATTTT. Protein product: CASKDPMYLTDTQYF.

This clonotype was seen many times. The V and J genes are TRBV7-3 and TRBJ2-3; 9 nucleotides match TRBD2. The V gene's germline CDR1 is SGHTA and CDR2 FQGTGA. J lost 0 bases, V lost 4 bases, and 2 bases had no gene match. This CDR3 has 15 amino acids. The CDR3 spells CASSWTSVSTDTQYF. The CDR3 DNA is TGTGCCAGCAGCTGGACTAGCGTCAGCACAGATACGCAGTATTTT.

This clonotype was seen once. A junction end diverges from the germline sequence, so it may reflect a read error. The rearrangement joins TRBV24-1 to TRBJ2-3; unclear D gene. Germline CDR1 is KGHDR and CDR2 is SFDVKD. This CDR3 has 14 amino acids. The CDR3 sequence is CATKSTFSTDTQYF. CDR3 nucleotide sequence: TGTGCCACCAAATCGACATTTAGCACAGATACGCAGTACTTT.

J is TRBJ2-7 and V is TRBV24-1; 8 nucleotides match TRBD2. Germline CDR1 reads KGHDR; CDR2 reads SFDVKD. V dropped 4 bases and J dropped 3; count of bases not matched to a gene: 10. CDR3 size: 16 residues. CDR3 DNA: TGTGCCACCAGTGACCGACTAGCGAATGGGAACTACGAGCAGTACTTC. It translates to CATSDRLANGNYEQYF.